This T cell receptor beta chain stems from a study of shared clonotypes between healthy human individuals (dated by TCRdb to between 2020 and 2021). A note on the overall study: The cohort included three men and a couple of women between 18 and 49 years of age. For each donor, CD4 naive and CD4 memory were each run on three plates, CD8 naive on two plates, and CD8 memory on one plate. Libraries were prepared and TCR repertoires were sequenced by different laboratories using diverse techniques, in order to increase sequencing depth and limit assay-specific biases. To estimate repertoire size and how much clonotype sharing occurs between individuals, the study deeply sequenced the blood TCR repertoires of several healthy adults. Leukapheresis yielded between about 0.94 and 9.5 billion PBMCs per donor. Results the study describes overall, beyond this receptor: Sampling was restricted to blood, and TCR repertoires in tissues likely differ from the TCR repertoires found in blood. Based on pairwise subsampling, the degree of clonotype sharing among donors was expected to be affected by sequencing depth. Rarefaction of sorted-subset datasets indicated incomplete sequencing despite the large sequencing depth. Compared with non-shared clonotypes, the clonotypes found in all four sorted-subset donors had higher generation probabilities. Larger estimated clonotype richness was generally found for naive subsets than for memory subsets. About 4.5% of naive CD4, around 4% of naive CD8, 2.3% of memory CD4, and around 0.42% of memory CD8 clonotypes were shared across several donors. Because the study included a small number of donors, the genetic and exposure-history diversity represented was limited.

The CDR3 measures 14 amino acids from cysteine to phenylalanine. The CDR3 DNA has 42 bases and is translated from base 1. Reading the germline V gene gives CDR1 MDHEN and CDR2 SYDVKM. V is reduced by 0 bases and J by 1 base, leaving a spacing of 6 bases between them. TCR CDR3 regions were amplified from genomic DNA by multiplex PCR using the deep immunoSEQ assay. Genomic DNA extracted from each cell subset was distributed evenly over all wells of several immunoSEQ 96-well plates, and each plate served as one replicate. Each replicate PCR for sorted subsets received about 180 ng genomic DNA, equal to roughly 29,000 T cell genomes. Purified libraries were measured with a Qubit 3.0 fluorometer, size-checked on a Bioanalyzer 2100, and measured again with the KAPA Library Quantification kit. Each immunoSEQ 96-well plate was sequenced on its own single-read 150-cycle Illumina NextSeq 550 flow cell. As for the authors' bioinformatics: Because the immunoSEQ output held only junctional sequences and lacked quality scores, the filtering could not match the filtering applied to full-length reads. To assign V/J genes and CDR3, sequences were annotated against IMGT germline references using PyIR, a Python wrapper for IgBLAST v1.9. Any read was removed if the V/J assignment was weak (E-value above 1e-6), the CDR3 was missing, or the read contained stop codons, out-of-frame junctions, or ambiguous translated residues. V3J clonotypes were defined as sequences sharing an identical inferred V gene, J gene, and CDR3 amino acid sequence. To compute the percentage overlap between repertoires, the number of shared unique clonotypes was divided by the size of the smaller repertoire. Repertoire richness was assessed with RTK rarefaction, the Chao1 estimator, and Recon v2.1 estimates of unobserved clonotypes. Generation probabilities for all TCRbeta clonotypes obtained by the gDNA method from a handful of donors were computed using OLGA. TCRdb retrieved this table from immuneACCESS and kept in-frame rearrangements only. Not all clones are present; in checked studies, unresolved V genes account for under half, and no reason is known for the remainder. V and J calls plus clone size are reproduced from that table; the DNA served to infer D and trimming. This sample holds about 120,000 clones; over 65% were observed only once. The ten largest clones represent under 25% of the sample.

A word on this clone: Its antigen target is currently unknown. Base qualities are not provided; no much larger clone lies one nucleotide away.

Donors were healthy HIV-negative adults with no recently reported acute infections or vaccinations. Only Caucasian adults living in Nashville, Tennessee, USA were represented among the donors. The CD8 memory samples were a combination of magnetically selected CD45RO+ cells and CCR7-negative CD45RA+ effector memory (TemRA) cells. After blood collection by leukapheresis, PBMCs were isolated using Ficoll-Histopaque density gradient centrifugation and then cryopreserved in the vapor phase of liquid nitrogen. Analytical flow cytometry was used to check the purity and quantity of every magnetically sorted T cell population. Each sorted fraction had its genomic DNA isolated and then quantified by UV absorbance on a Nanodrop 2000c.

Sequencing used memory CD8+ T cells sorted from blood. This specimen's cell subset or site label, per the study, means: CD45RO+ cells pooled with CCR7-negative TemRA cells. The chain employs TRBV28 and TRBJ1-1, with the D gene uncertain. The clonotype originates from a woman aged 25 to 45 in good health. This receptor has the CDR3 CASSLWRGNTEAFF. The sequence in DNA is TGTGCCAGCAGTTTATGGCGGGGGAACACTGAAGCTTTCTTT.